The clone carrying this T cell receptor beta chain showed up many times. Antigen specificity is unknown. These data are taken from a study of human T cells and chemical hapten exposure. About the research overall: Patients, chiefly female, had alopecia areata, totalis or universalis.

Study observations and caveats: Expanded TCRs formed significantly more large CDR3 similarity clusters than controls. Donor immune responses may differ from healthy people's, since all donors had alopecia.

Within the library, unique molecular identifiers were attached to each individual cDNA molecule. TCRdb reanalysed the RACE reads using MiXCR and keeps one entry per CDR3 protein. The table shows tens of thousands of distinct CDR3 sequences, with about 9.8% occurring only once. The germline V gene has CDR1 MNHNS and CDR2 SASEGT. The CDR3 is 17 residues long. Trimming cost V 5 bases and J 9 bases; bases outside gene matches: 19. Time point of the sample: patch test 2, 6 weeks after DPC sensitization. Treatment defined: therapeutic diphenylcyclopropenone sensitization with weekly scalp DPC. This chain joins TRBV6-1 and TRBJ2-1, with 7 positions matching TRBD2. The sequence was obtained from a woman aged 40 to 50 with alopecia areata. Some clones in this sample may be carry-over from other donors' samples. Sequencing used whole blood, obtained in connection with sensitization to the hapten diphenylcyclopropenone (DPC). CDR3 protein: CASSPYGAGLSNSEQFF. CDR3 DNA sequence: TGTGCCAGCAGTCCCTATGGGGCGGGACTATCGAATAGTGAGCAGTTCTTC.